The 18 T cell receptor beta chains below were found in one sample sequenced in a study of OX40 agonist ivuxolimab in advanced cancers. TCRdb's copy holds only in-frame clones and misses some; the assay was immunoSEQ multiplex PCR. This sample carries tens of thousands of clones, around 90% of them seen once, and the ten largest clones take 15% to 20%. The sequences come from CD4+ or CD8+ T cells sorted from blood, collected in a trial of the OX40 agonist ivuxolimab. Receptors were obtained from an adult with an advanced solid tumor such as melanoma, head and neck, liver or kidney cancer.

This chain joins TRBV6-5 and TRBJ2-3, with D uncertain. V dropped 0 bases and J dropped 2 bases, with 9 bases sitting between them. This CDR3 is 15 amino acids long. Per germline, CDR1 MNHEY and CDR2 SVGAGI. CDR3 coding DNA: TGTGCCAGCAGTTACTCGGGAAAGAACACAGATACGCAGTATTTT. Translated: CASSYSGKNTDTQYF.

The chain links TRBV7-9 to TRBJ2-2, with D uncertain. Germline CDR1 and CDR2: SEHNR and FQNEAQ (reference sequence). The CDR3 runs to 12 residues. V was shortened by 2 bases and J by 6 bases, with 4 bases between the two germline ends. The CDR3 region is CASSLRAGELFF. CDR3 nucleotide sequence: TGTGCCAGCAGCTTAAGAGCCGGGGAGCTGTTTTTT.

This clone was seen once. The rearrangement uses TRBV30 and TRBJ1-4; TRBD1 matches at 7 bases. V gave up 2 bases and J gave up 5 bases; unmatched junction bases: 8. Germline-derived CDR1 and CDR2 are GTSNPN and SVGIG (reference sequence). The CDR3 covers 15 residues. CDR3: CAWSNRDSRNEKLFF. The DNA for the CDR3 is TGTGCCTGGAGTAACCGGGACAGTAGAAATGAAAAACTGTTTTTT. Full variable domain (outside the CDR3, taken from reference TRBV30 and TRBJ1-4): SQTIHQWPATLVQPVGSPLSLECTVEGTSNPNLYWYRQAAGRGLQLLFYSVGIGQISSEVPQNLSASRPQDRQFILSSKKLLLSDSGFYLCAWSNRDSRNEKLFFGSGTQLSVL.

This clone was seen a single time. The chain uses TRBV9 and TRBJ2-1; D not certain. V was pared by 3 bases and J by 6 bases, with 10 bases between. This CDR3 has 13 residues. CDR1 and CDR2 from the germline V gene are SGDLS and YYNGEE. The CDR3 sequence is CASSENFINEQFF. CDR3 sequence (DNA): TGTGCCAGCAGCGAAAATTTTATCAATGAGCAGTTCTTC.

The gene calls are TRBV5-4 and TRBJ1-1; tentative D call: TRBD1 (5 bases). The CDR3 consists of 11 residues. Germline V gene data show CDR1 as SGHNT and CDR2 as YYREEE (reference sequence). Trimming removed 10 bases from V and 7 bases from J, with 14 bases in between. The chain's CDR3 is CASGEGIEAFF. Written as DNA, the CDR3 is TGTGCCTCCGGGGAGGGGATTGAAGCTTTCTTT.

V gene TRBV5-6 combines with J gene TRBJ2-2; D ambiguous. Germline-derived CDR1 and CDR2 are SGHDT and YYEEEE. V was shortened by 4 bases and J by 3 bases, with 4 bases between the two germline ends. CDR3 length: 12 residues. The CDR3, as DNA: TGTGCCAGCAGCGTACACACCGGGGAGCTGTTTTTT. Translated: CASSVHTGELFF.

This chain joins TRBV27 and TRBJ2-1, with 7 bases that match TRBD1. The CDR3 consists of 14 residues. Germline CDR1 MNHEY, CDR2 SMNVEV (reference sequence). J lost 5 bases, V lost 10 bases, and 11 bases had no gene match. The CDR3 nucleotides are TGTGCCACCCAGGGGGACGATTTCGACAATGAGCAGTTCTTC. This gives the protein CATQGDDFDNEQFF.

The CDR3 nucleotides read TGTGCCAGCAGCTTGGGTGGAGAGATGAACACTGAAGCTTTCTTT. It specifies CASSLGGEMNTEAFF. The chain carries TRBV5-6 and TRBJ1-1, with D unresolved. The CDR3 is 15 residues long. Germline CDR1 and CDR2: SGHDT and YYEEEE. V lost 0 bases and J 0 bases, leaving 9 bases between the germline ends.

This clone was detected only once. This chain connects TRBV29-1 to TRBJ1-5; D is undetermined. The CDR3 spans 14 residues. Germline V gives CDR1 SQVTM, CDR2 ANQGSEA. V was cut by 0 bases and J by 5 bases, with 11 bases left in between. CDR3 coding DNA: TGCAGCGTTGAAGATCCCCAGGAGGATCAGCCCCAGCATTTT. This codes for CSVEDPQEDQPQHF. The variable domain in full, completed from reference TRBV29-1 and TRBJ1-5, reads SAVISQKPSRDICQRGTSLTIQCQVDSQVTMMFWYRQQPGQSLTLIATANQGSEATYESGFVIDKFPISRPNLTFSTLTVSNMSPEDSSIYLCSVEDPQEDQPQHFGDGTRLSIL.

The genes are TRBV5-1 and TRBJ2-7, with 9 positions matching TRBD1. V lost 4 bases, J lost 2 bases, and 7 bases stayed unmatched. This CDR3 has 15 residues. CDR1 and CDR2 from the germline V gene are SGHRS and YFSETQ. The CDR3 nucleotides read TGCGCCAGCAGCCCGGGACAGGGACTACCCTACGAGCAGTACGTC. Amino acid sequence: CASSPGQGLPYEQYV.

This clone was detected once. V usage is TRBV7-6 and J usage is TRBJ2-7; TRBD2 matches 7 bases. There are 15 residues in the CDR3. V was pared by 5 bases and J by 2 bases, with 9 bases of the junction left unmatched. Germline loops: CDR1 SGHVS, CDR2 FNYEAQ. The CDR3 here is CASSDAPGLTYEQYF. The CDR3 region has the DNA TGTGCCAGCAGCGATGCACCGGGACTAACCTACGAGCAGTACTTC. The full variable domain, its missing parts supplied by reference TRBV7-6 and TRBJ2-7, is GAGVSQSPRYKVTKRGQDVALRCDPISGHVSLYWYRQALGQGPEFLTYFNYEAQQDKSGLPNDRFSAERPEGSISTLTIQRTEQRDSAMYRCASSDAPGLTYEQYFGPGTRLTVT.

This clone has only one observation. V usage is TRBV11-2 and J usage is TRBJ2-5; D is uncertain. V was shortened by 1 base and J by 2 bases, with 11 bases between the two germline ends. The CDR3 has 15 amino acids. Germline V gene data show CDR1 as SGHAT and CDR2 as FQNNGV. In DNA form, the CDR3 reads TGTGCCAGCAGCTTAGGGTTCCGCCAACAAGAGACCCAGTACTTC. Amino acid sequence: CASSLGFRQQETQYF.

This CDR3 reads CASSQAKGALPEAFF. The CDR3 region has the DNA TGCGCCAGCAGCCAAGCTAAGGGGGCGCTTCCTGAAGCTTTCTTT. The chain links TRBV4-1 to TRBJ1-1, with 7 bases lining up with TRBD1. Germline V gene sequence: CDR1 MGHRA, CDR2 YSYEKL. With V trimmed by 1 base and J by 6 bases, 8 bases remained unmatched. The CDR3 sequence is 15 residues long.

J is TRBJ2-1 and V is TRBV7-2; D unclear. V dropped 3 bases and J dropped 4 bases, with 7 bases sitting between them. CDR3 length: 13 amino acids. The V gene's germline CDR1 is SGHTA and CDR2 FQGNSA. The CDR3 nucleotides are TGTGCCAGCAGCTTCTACAGTTACAATGAGCAGTTCTTC. Translation: CASSFYSYNEQFF.

The chain combines TRBV4-1 with TRBJ2-7; D is undetermined. V was pared by 0 bases and J by 3 bases, with 9 bases between. There are 14 residues in the CDR3. The germline V gene has CDR1 MGHRA and CDR2 YSYEKL. Here the CDR3 reads CASSQDQQIYEQYF. The CDR3 nucleotides read TGCGCCAGCAGCCAAGACCAACAGATCTACGAGCAGTACTTC.

V usage is TRBV6-1 and J usage is TRBJ2-7; 10 positions agree with TRBD1. V shed 2 bases and J 3 bases; nucleotides not matched to a gene: 1. CDR3 size: 14 residues. Germline CDR1 and CDR2: MNHNS and SASEGT. The CDR3 spells CASSERDRGYEQYV. CDR3 sequence (DNA): TGTGCCAGCAGTGAACGGGACAGGGGCTACGAGCAGTACGTC.

The rearrangement joins TRBV5-4 to TRBJ1-2; TRBD1 is a possible D gene (5 bases). The CDR3 contains 14 residues. CDR1 is SGHNT and CDR2 is YYREEE in the germline V gene (reference sequence). V lost 4 bases and J 3 bases, leaving 13 bases between the germline ends. DNA for the CDR3: TGTGCCAGCAGCCCCCGGGGGGAGGACTATGGCTACACCTTC. It codes for CASSPRGEDYGYTF.

The V call is TRBV19, the J call TRBJ1-1; D not certain. The CDR3 totals 12 residues. Germline V lookup: CDR1 LNHDA, CDR2 SQIVND (reference sequence). Trimming shortened V by 5 bases and J by 5 bases, and 9 bases separated the two germline ends. The CDR3 DNA sequence: TGTGCCAGTAGTGTTTCCTTAACTGAAGCTTTCTTT. Its protein is CASSVSLTEAFF.